These 10 T cell receptor beta chains came from one sample sequenced in a study of T-cell memory formation after mild COVID-19. Via MiXCR, TCRdb re-called the 5' RACE reads, giving one row per CDR3 protein. Here the sample spans some 320,000 distinct CDR3 sequences, around an eighth being singletons. Sequencing was done on a sample of PBMCs or a T cell subset sorted from them (not recorded which). These receptors originate from a man aged 18 to 35 who had mild COVID-19 (a few samples of this study predate the infection). Cell type and time point are not known.

The chain links TRBV5-5 to TRBJ2-2; no firm D call. The CDR3 loop spans 16 amino acids. V dropped 0 bases and J dropped 0 bases, with 9 bases sitting between them. In germline, CDR1 is SGHKS, CDR2 YYEKEE (reference sequence). CDR3 in DNA: TGTGCCAGCAGCTTGGGGTCCAGAGCGAACACCGGGGAGCTGTTTTTT. Protein product: CASSLGSRANTGELFF.

This clonotype occurred a few times. The chain joins TRBV7-2 to TRBJ2-2; 7 bases agree with TRBD1. In germline, CDR1 is SGHTA, CDR2 FQGNSA. Trimming at V came to 6 bases and at J to 6 bases, leaving 4 bases not matched to a gene. This CDR3 is 13 amino acids long. CDR3 in amino acids: CASRQGIAGELFF. The CDR3 DNA follows: TGTGCCAGCAGACAGGGGATCGCCGGGGAGCTGTTTTTT. Combining the CDR3 with reference TRBV7-2 and TRBJ2-2 gives the whole variable domain GAGVSQSPSNKVTEKGKDVELRCDPISGHTALYWYRQSLGQGLEFLIYFQGNSAPDKSGLPSDRFSAERTGGSVSTLTIQRTQQEDSAVYLCASRQGIAGELFFGEGSRLTVL.

The rearrangement links TRBV2 to TRBJ2-2, with D uncertain. CDR3 length equals 15 residues. The germline V and J ends were trimmed by 4 bases and 0 bases, with 9 bases remaining between them. Germline-derived CDR1 and CDR2 are SNHLY and FYNNEI. For the CDR3, the DNA is TGTGCCAGCAGTGTCGGACGCCCGAACACCGGGGAGCTGTTTTTT. This sequence encodes CASSVGRPNTGELFF.

The chain combines TRBV4-2 with TRBJ2-5; D might be TRBD1 (6 bases). V lost 0 bases to trimming and J lost 2 bases, with 13 bases between them. The germline V gene has CDR1 LGHNA and CDR2 YNFKEQ. The CDR3 sequence is 16 residues long. CDR3 amino acids: CASSQDQTGRQETQYF. The CDR3 DNA is TGTGCCAGCAGCCAAGATCAGACAGGCAGACAAGAGACCCAGTACTTC.

This clonotype was observed many times. V is TRBV2 and J is TRBJ2-2; D is ambiguous. Per the germline V gene, CDR1 is SNHLY and CDR2 is FYNNEI. V shed 1 base and J shed 6 bases, with 9 bases lying between them. CDR3 size: 14 residues. The CDR3 sequence: CASSEDGAAGELFF. CDR3 nucleotides: TGTGCCAGCAGTGAAGATGGCGCTGCCGGGGAGCTGTTTTTT.

There are many counts of this clonotype. The rearrangement links TRBV4-3 to TRBJ2-5, with 7 bases aligning to TRBD1. V gave up 4 bases and J gave up 5 bases; unmatched junction bases: 10. Germline assignment: CDR1 LGHNA and CDR2 YSLEER. The CDR3 extends over 15 amino acids. CDR3 sequence reads: CASSPERDRVETQYF. The CDR3 DNA reads TGCGCCAGCAGCCCGGAGAGGGACAGAGTGGAGACCCAGTACTTC.

This clonotype was counted only a few times. This rearrangement joins TRBV4-3 to TRBJ1-2; TRBD1 might be the D (6 bases). The CDR3 totals 15 residues. Looked up from germline, CDR1 is LGHNA and CDR2 is YSLEER. V was pared by 0 bases and J by 2 bases, with 10 bases between. CDR3 region: CASSQDVTGNYGYTF. The DNA of the CDR3 is TGCGCCAGCAGCCAAGATGTAACAGGGAACTATGGCTACACCTTC.

The genes are TRBV20-1 and TRBJ1-2; D perhaps matches TRBD1 (5 bases). The CDR3 covers 14 residues. Germline loops: CDR1 DFQATT, CDR2 SNEGSKA (reference sequence). V shed 5 bases and J shed 5 bases, with 18 bases lying between them. The CDR3 DNA reads TGCAGTGCTCCTGCGGGCAGGGAGTATTATGGCTACACCTTC. This translates into CSAPAGREYYGYTF.

This clonotype was counted only a few times. The V and J genes are TRBV5-1 and TRBJ1-2; 7 bases are a match to TRBD1. Per the germline V gene, CDR1 is SGHRS and CDR2 is YFSETQ. J was trimmed by 4 bases and V by 0 bases; bases with no gene match: 6. This CDR3 contains 15 residues. The CDR3 DNA sequence: TGCGCCAGCAGCTTGGAAGGGACAGCAACCTATGGCTACACCTTC. It encodes CASSLEGTATYGYTF. The full variable domain, in which reference TRBV5-1 and TRBJ1-2 provide the parts outside the CDR3, is KAGVTQTPRYLIKTRGQQVTLSCSPISGHRSVSWYQQTPGQGLQFLFEYFSETQRNKGNFPGRFSGRQFSNSRSEMNVSTLELGDSALYLCASSLEGTATYGYTFGSGTRLTVV.

This clonotype was picked up a small number of times. J is TRBJ2-7 and V is TRBV30; tentatively, D is TRBD1 or TRBD2 (7 bases each). The CDR3 runs to 12 residues. The germline V gene encodes CDR1 GTSNPN and CDR2 SVGIG (reference sequence). V gave up 5 bases and J gave up 3 bases, with 11 bases separating them. The CDR3 DNA is TGTGCCTGGGACAGGGAGGGCTACGAGCAGTACTTC. Residues: CAWDREGYEQYF.